Presented here are 2 T cell receptor beta chains from one specimen sequenced in a study of blood T cell repertoires in COVID-19. Sequencing used immunoSEQ multiplex PCR; TCRdb keeps in-frame clones, though not all of them. The sample contains 200,000 to 250,000 clones, around 86% of which appear only once. The sequenced sample consisted of peripheral blood. These receptors were taken from a man aged 30 to 45 who had recovered from COVID-19.

The chain has TRBV28 and TRBJ2-1; 9 bases fit TRBD1. From germline, CDR1 is MDHEN and CDR2 SYDVKM. Trimming removed 7 bases from V and 6 bases from J; junction bases left unmatched: 7. The CDR3 contains 14 residues. The CDR3 DNA reads TGTGCCAGCATGGCACAGGGGGCCATCAATGAGCAGTTCTTC. It specifies CASMAQGAINEQFF.

The genes are TRBV5-8 and TRBJ1-5; D possibly corresponds to TRBD1 (6 bases). V lost 5 bases and J lost 4, with 13 bases in between. The germline V gene encodes CDR1 SGHTS and CDR2 YDEGEE. The CDR3 contains 14 residues. The CDR3: CASRQVTGNQPQHF. The CDR3 nucleotides read TGTGCCAGCAGACAAGTTACAGGGAATCAGCCCCAGCATTTT.